The next 2 T cell receptor beta chains were all read from a single sample in a study of shared clonotypes between healthy human individuals. Here immunoSEQ multiplex PCR was the method, and the copy in TCRdb shows in-frame clones only, minus some. The sample records roughly 660,000 clones, roughly 88% being singletons. The sequencing input was memory CD8+ T cells from PBMCs. Subset meaning: CD45RO+ cells pooled with CCR7-negative TemRA cells. Source of these receptors: a man between 18 and 35 years old in good health. Some clones in this sample may be carry-over from other donors' samples.

V and J are TRBV27 and TRBJ1-5, with a possible D match to TRBD1 (6 bases). V lost 10 bases to trimming and J lost 0 bases, with 16 bases between them. The CDR3 loop spans 15 amino acids. In germline, CDR1 is MNHEY, CDR2 SMNVEV (reference sequence). Here the CDR3 DNA reads TGTGCCACTAGCCGAGGGGGTTTTAGCAATCAGCCCCAGCATTTT. Its protein product is CATSRGGFSNQPQHF.

The CDR3 is CASSRDTYYGYTF. The CDR3 bases are TGTGCCAGCAGTCGGGACACTTACTATGGCTACACCTTC. This chain connects TRBV28 to TRBJ1-2; TRBD1 is a possible D gene (6 bases). The CDR3 has 13 residues. Germline V gene data show CDR1 as MDHEN and CDR2 as SYDVKM. With 5 bases removed from V and 3 bases from J, the gap between germline ends came to 10 bases.